The present T cell receptor (beta chain) was sequenced within a study of blood T cell repertoires in COVID-19. The overall study: The study drew acute and convalescent COVID-19 samples from the United States, Italy and Spain.

Generated by immunoSEQ multiplex PCR, the TCRdb table keeps only in-frame clones and is missing some. Of over 300,000 clones listed, more than 75% were seen once; the top ten hold approximately 1%. Source material: PBMCs or T cells enriched from blood (not recorded which). The clonotype originates from a woman in her 30s with acute COVID-19.

The CDR3, as DNA: TGCAGCGTTGACAGGGAACGTCGCAATGAGCAGTTCTTC. Protein sequence: CSVDRERRNEQFF. The V and J genes are TRBV29-1 and TRBJ2-1; possible D gene TRBD1, 5 bases. CDR1 is SQVTM and CDR2 is ANQGSEA in the germline V gene. The CDR3 spans 13 residues. Trimming took off 3 bases at V and 6 bases at J, with 12 bases between the two ends.